This entry is about one T cell receptor beta chain. The antigen is undetermined. These data originate in a study of lymphopenia after photon versus proton radiotherapy. Study-wide findings and caveats: Photon-treated patients lost naive T cells and TCR diversity; proton-treated stayed stable. Post-nadir diversity loss with photons came from oligoclonal expansion, particularly CD8+ Temra cells.

Some clones are missing from TCRdb's copy, which holds only in-frame ones; the method was immunoSEQ multiplex PCR. The sample contains about 83,000 clones, about 86% of which appear only once. Germline-derived CDR1 and CDR2 are MNHEY and SMNVEV (reference sequence). The CDR3 totals 14 residues. V was trimmed by 5 bases and J by 1 base, leaving 10 bases between them. The chain combines TRBV27 with TRBJ2-3; D is ambiguous. This TCR derives from a man aged 60 to 75 with pancreatic cancer. The sequences come from peripheral blood, collected from a patient treated with proton-based radiotherapy. CDR3 sequence: CASSPRPGTDTQYF. The CDR3 nucleotides read TGTGCCAGCAGTCCCAGACCGGGCACAGATACGCAGTATTTT.